This is a list of T cell receptor beta chains from one sample in a study of T cell responses to AZD1222 COVID-19 vaccine. The repertoire was sequenced with immunoSEQ multiplex PCR; TCRdb's copy has only in-frame clones and lacks some. The profile shows roughly 110,000 clones, approximately 89% of them singletons. Sequenced here: peripheral blood, sampled on day 0 of AZD1222 vaccination. These receptors were taken from an adult in good health. Both conserved end residues are part of each CDR3. The D gene is left open where the match is weak. Clone size is not always given. Where it is, it says once, few, many or a class for expanded clones.

clone_size | d_call | j_call | v_call | cdr3_nt | cdr3_aa
. | . | TRBJ2-3 | TRBV5-6 | TGTGCCAGCAGCTTTAGGGCGGCGAGTAGCACAGATACGCAGTATTTT | CASSFRAASSTDTQYF
. | TRBD2 | TRBJ2-1 | TRBV13 | TGTGCCAGCAGCTTCTTTCCCCAGCGGGGTTACAATGAGCAGTTCTTC | CASSFFPQRGYNEQFF
. | . | TRBJ2-1 | TRBV11-2 | TGTGCCAGCAGCTTATCACGAACAGAGAGGACGGATGAGCAGTTCTTC | CASSLSRTERTDEQFF
. | TRBD1 | TRBJ2-7 | TRBV27 | TGTGCCAGCAGTTTGACCGGGACAGGACGTTACGAGCAGTACTTC | CASSLTGTGRYEQYF
once | . | TRBJ1-5 | TRBV6-5 | TGTGCCAGCGGTCGGGACCAGCCCCAGCATTTT | CASGRDQPQHF
. | . | TRBJ2-2 | TRBV19 | TGTGCCAGTAGTCCTGGGCGGAACACCGGGGAGCTGTTTTTT | CASSPGRNTGELFF
. | TRBD1 | TRBJ1-5 | TRBV6-1 | TGTGCCAGCAGTGAATACGACAGGGGTGGTCGGAATCAGCCCCAGCATTTT | CASSEYDRGGRNQPQHF
. | . | TRBJ2-3 | TRBV5-4 | TGTGCCAGCAGCTTCTCCAGCGGACCCACAGATACGCAGTATTTT | CASSFSSGPTDTQYF
few | TRBD2 | TRBJ2-3 | TRBV4-2 | TGTGCCAGCAGCCAGCGGGAGGTCACAGATACGCAGTATTTT | CASSQREVTDTQYF
. | TRBD1 | TRBJ2-7 | TRBV27 | TGTGCCAGCTCCCGAGGGGGACAGGGGAGGTACGAGCAGTACTTC | CASSRGGQGRYEQYF
. | TRBD1 | TRBJ2-5 | TRBV9 | TGTGCCAGCAGCGGGAGACGGACAGGGTCCTCAGAAGAGACCCAGTACTTC | CASSGRRTGSSEETQYF
once | . | TRBJ2-2 | TRBV10-2 | TGCGCCAGCGGTGACAGCCCAAACACCGGGGAGCTGTTTTTT | CASGDSPNTGELFF
. | TRBD1 | TRBJ1-4 | TRBV15 | TGTGCCACCAGCAGAGACCGCCTTCAGGGGGCTAATGAAAAACTGTTTTTT | CATSRDRLQGANEKLFF
. | . | TRBJ1-1 | TRBV9 | TGTGCCAGCAGCTCCTCTAACACTGAAGCTTTCTTT | CASSSSNTEAFF
once | . | TRBJ2-2 | TRBV12-2 | TGTGCAAGTCGCTTGTGCAGGGGGCGACCCGGGGAGCTGTTTTTT | CASRLCRGRPGELFF